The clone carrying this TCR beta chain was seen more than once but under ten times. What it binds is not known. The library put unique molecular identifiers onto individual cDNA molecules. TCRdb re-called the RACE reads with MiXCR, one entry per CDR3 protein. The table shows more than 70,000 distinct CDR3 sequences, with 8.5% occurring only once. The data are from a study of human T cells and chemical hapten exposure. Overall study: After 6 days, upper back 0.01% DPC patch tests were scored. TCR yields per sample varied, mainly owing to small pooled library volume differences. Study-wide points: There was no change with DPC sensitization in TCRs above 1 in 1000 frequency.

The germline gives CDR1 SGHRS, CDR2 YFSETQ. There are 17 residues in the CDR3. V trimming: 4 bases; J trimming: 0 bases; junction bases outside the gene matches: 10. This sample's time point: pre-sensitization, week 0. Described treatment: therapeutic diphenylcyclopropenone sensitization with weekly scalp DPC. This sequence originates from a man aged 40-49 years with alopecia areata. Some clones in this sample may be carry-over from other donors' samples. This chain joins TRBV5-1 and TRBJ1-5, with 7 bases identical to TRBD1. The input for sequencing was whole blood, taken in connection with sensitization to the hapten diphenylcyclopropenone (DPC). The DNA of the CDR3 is TGCGCCAGCAGCACCATCCGACAGGGATATAGCAATCAGCCCCAGCATTTT. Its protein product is CASSTIRQGYSNQPQHF.